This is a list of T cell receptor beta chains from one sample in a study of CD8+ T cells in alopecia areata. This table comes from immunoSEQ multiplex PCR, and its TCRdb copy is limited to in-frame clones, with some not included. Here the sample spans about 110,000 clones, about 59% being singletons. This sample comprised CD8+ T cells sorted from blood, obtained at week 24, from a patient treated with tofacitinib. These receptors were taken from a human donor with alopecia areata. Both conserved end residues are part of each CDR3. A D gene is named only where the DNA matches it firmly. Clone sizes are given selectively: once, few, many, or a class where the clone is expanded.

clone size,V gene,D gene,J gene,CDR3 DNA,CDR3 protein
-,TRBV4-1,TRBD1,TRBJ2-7,TGCGCCAGCAGCCATCCACAGGGGGCCTACGAGCAGTACTTC,CASSHPQGAYEQYF
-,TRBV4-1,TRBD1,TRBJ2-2,TGCGCCAGCAGCCCCCGGACAGGGTCGGCCGGGGAGCTGTTTTTT,CASSPRTGSAGELFF
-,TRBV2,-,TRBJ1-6,TGTGCCAGCAGTATATGGACGGATTATAATTCACCCCTCCACTTT,CASSIWTDYNSPLHF
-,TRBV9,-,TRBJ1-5,TGTGCCAGCAGCGTAGGCAGCTATAATCAGCCCCAGCATTTT,CASSVGSYNQPQHF
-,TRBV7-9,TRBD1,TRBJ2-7,TGTGCCAGCAGCGCCTCAGGGGGCGAGCAGTACTTC,CASSASGGEQYF
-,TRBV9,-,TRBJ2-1,TGTGCCAGCGCCGGGGGAGGCTCCTACAATGAGCAGTTCTTC,CASAGGGSYNEQFF
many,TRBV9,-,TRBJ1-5,TGTGCCAGCAGCGTAGAATGGGGAGGAGCTCAGCCCCAGCATTTT,CASSVEWGGAQPQHF
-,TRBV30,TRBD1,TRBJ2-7,TGTGCCTGGACCCCCGGGACAGGGGGCTACTGGGGTAGCTTC,CAWTPGTGGYWGSF
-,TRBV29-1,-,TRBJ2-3,TGCAGCGTCGTGCGGGGGGACAGGGAAGTTTATACGCAGTATTTT,CSVVRGDREVYTQYF
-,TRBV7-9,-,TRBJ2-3,TGTGCCAGCAGCTTAGGGCCCAGGGATACGCAGTATTTT,CASSLGPRDTQYF
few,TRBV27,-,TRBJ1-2,TGTGCCAGCAGGGCTAAAGCTAACTATGGCTACACCTTC,CASRAKANYGYTF
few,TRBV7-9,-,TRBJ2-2,TGTGCCAGCAACGCGGGGCTGGGCACCGGGGAGCTGTTTTTT,CASNAGLGTGELFF
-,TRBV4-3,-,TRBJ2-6,TGCGCCAGCAGCCAAGATTCCGGAGCCGGGGCCAACGTCCTGACTTTC,CASSQDSGAGANVLTF
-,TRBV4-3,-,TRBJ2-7,TGCGCCAGCAGCCAGAGTACCCTTTACGAGCAGTACTTC,CASSQSTLYEQYF
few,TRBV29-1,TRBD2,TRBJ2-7,TGCAGCGTCCCTAGGGAGGGAAGACCCTACGAGCAGTACTTC,CSVPREGRPYEQYF
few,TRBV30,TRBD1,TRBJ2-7,TGTGCCTGGAGCCATAAGGGGACAGGGGGCGATTATGTCGAGCAGTACTTC,CAWSHKGTGGDYVEQYF
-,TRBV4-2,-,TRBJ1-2,TGTGCCAGCAGCCAAGGGGGGGCCGACGGAAGCTATGGCTACACCTTC,CASSQGGADGSYGYTF
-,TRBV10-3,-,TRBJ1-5,TGTGCCATCAGTGAGCTTGGCGGGGGCAATCAGCCCCAGCATTTT,CAISELGGGNQPQHF